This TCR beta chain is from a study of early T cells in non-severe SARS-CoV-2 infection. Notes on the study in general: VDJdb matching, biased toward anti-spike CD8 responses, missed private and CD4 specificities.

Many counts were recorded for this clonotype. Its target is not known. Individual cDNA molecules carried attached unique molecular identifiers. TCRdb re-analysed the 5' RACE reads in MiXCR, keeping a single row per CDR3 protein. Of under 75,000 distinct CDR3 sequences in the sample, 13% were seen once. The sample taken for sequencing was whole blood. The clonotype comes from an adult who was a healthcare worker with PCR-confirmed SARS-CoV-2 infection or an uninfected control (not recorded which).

As DNA, the CDR3 is TGCAGTGCTAGGACCATAATCTCGAACACCGGGGAGCTGTTTTTT. It encodes CSARTIISNTGELFF. The J gene is TRBJ2-2, the V gene TRBV20-1; D unclear. This CDR3 comprises 15 residues. Trimming pared 3 bases from V and 0 bases from J, leaving 11 bases between. Germline V gene sequence: CDR1 DFQATT, CDR2 SNEGSKA (reference sequence).